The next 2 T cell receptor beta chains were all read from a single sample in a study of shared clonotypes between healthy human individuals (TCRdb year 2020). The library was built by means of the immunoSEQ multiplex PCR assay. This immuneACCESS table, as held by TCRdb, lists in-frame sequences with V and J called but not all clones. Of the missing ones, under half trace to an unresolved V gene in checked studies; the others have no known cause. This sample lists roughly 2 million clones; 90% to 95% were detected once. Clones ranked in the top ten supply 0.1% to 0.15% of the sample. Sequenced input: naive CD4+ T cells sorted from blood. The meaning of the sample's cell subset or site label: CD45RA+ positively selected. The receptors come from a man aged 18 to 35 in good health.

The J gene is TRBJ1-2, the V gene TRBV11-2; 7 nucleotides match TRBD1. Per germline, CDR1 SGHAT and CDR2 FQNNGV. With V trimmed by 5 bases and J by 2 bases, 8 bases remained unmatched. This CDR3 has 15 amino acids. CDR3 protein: CASSQYQGQNYGYTF. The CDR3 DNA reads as TGTGCCAGCAGCCAGTATCAGGGACAGAACTATGGCTACACCTTC.

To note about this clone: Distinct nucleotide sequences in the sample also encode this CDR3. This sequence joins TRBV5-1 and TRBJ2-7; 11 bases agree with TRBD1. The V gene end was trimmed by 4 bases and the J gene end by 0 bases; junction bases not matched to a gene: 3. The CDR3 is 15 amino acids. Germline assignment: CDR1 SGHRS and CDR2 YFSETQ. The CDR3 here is CASSNGQGASYEQYF. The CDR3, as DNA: TGCGCCAGCAGCAACGGACAGGGGGCCTCCTACGAGCAGTACTTC. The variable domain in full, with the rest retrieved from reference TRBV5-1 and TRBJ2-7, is KAGVTQTPRYLIKTRGQQVTLSCSPISGHRSVSWYQQTPGQGLQFLFEYFSETQRNKGNFPGRFSGRQFSNSRSEMNVSTLELGDSALYLCASSNGQGASYEQYFGPGTRLTVT.